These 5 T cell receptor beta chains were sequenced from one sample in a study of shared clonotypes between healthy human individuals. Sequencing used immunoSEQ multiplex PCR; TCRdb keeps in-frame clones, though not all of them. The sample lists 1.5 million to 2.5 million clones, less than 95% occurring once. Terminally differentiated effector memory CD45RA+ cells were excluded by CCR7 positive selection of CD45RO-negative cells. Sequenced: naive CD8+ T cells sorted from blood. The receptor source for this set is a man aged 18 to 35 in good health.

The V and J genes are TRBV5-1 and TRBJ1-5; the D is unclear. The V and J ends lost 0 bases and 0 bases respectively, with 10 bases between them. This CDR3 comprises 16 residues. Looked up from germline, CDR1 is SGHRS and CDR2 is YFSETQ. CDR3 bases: TGCGCCAGCAGCTTGGGGCAGAAACCTAGCAATCAGCCCCAGCATTTT. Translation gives CASSLGQKPSNQPQHF.

In nucleotides, the CDR3 is TGTGCCAGTAGTCCGGGACTAGTAGGTTACGAGCAGTACTTC. This gives the protein CASSPGLVGYEQYF. The chain links TRBV19 to TRBJ2-7; 8 bases align to TRBD2. The CDR3 is 14 residues long. Germline V gene data show CDR1 as LNHDA and CDR2 as SQIVND (reference sequence). V was pared by 5 bases and J by 4 bases, with 7 bases of the junction left unmatched. Supplemented by reference TRBV19 and TRBJ2-7, the full variable domain reads DGGITQSPKYLFRKEGQNVTLSCEQNLNHDAMYWYRQDPGQGLRLIYYSQIVNDFQKGDIAEGYSVSREKKESFPLTVTSAQKNPTAFYLCASSPGLVGYEQYFGPGTRLTVT.

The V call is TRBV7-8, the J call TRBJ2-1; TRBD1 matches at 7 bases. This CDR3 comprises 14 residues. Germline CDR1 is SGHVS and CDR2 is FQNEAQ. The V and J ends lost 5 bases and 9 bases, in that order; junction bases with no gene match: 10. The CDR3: CASSTGVGAGEQFF. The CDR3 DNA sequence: TGTGCCAGCAGCACAGGGGTTGGGGCCGGTGAGCAGTTCTTC. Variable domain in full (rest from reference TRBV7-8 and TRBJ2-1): GAGVSQSPRYKVAKRGQDVALRCDPISGHVSLFWYQQALGQGPEFLTYFQNEAQLDKSGLPSDRFFAERPEGSVSTLKIQRTQQEDSAVYLCASSTGVGAGEQFFGPGTRLTVL.

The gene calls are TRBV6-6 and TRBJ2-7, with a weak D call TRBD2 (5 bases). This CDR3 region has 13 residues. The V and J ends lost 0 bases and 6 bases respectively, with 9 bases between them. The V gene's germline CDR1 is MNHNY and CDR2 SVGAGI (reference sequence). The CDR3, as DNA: TGTGCCAGCAGTTACTCGAACGGAGGCGAGCAGTACTTC. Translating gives CASSYSNGGEQYF.

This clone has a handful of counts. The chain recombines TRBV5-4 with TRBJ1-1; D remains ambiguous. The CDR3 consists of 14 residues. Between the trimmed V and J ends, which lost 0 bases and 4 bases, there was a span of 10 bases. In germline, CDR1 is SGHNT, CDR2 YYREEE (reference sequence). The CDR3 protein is CASSLGILGTEAFF. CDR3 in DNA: TGTGCCAGCAGCTTGGGAATCCTTGGCACTGAAGCTTTCTTT.